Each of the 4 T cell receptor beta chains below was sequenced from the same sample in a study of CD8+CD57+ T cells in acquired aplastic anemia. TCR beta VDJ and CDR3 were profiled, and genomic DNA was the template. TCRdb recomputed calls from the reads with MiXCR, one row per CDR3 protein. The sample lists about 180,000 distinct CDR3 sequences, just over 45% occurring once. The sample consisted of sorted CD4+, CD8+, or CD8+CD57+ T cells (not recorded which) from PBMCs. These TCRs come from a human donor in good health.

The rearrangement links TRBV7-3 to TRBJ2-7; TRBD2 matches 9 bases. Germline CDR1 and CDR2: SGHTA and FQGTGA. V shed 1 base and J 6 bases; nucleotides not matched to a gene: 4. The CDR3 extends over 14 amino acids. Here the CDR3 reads CASSLSGRVGEQYF. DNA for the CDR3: TGTGCCAGCAGCTTAAGCGGGAGGGTAGGCGAGCAGTACTTC.

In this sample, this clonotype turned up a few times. The CDR3, as DNA: TGTGCCAGCAGTCCCGACAAGCCCGTTTCACCCCTCCACTTT. The encoded protein is CASSPDKPVSPLHF. This chain links TRBV14 with TRBJ1-6; D call uncertain. CDR1 and CDR2 from the germline V gene are SGHDN and FVKESK. The germline V and J ends were trimmed by 6 bases and 9 bases, with 15 bases remaining between them. This CDR3 comprises 14 residues. Full variable domain (remainder filled in from reference TRBV14 and TRBJ1-6): EAGVTQFPSHSVIEKGQTVTLRCDPISGHDNLYWYRRVMGKEIKFLLHFVKESKQDESGMPNNRFLAERTGGTYSTLKVQPAELEDSGVYFCASSPDKPVSPLHFGNGTRLTVT.

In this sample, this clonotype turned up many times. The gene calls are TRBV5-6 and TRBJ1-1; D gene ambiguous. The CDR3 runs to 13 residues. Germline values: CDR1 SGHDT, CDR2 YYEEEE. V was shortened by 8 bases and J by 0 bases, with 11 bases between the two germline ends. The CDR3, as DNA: TGTGCCAGTAAGGTGTCCATGAACACTGAAGCTTTCTTT. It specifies CASKVSMNTEAFF.

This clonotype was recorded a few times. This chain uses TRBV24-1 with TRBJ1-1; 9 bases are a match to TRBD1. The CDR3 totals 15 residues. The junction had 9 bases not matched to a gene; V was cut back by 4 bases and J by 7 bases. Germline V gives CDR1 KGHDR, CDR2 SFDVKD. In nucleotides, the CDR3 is TGTGCCACCAGTGAGGGCGGGACAGGGAGAGGTGAAGCTTTCTTT. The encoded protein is CATSEGGTGRGEAFF.